What follows are 14 T cell receptor beta chains derived from one specimen sequenced in a study of siplizumab effects on memory and regulatory T cells. TCRdb's copy holds only in-frame clones and misses some; the assay was immunoSEQ multiplex PCR. The sample consists of about 70,000 clones, about 87% of them appearing once. Sample: Tregs sorted from blood. Receptor source: a human donor in good health.

The V call is TRBV18, the J call TRBJ2-5; D remains ambiguous. Germline assignment: CDR1 KGHSH and CDR2 LQKENI. Trimming stripped 6 bases from V and 0 bases from J, with 8 bases between. CDR3 length: 13 amino acids. CDR3 in DNA: TGTGCCAGCTCTCCCGGTTACCAAGAGACCCAGTACTTC. Its translation: CASSPGYQETQYF. The entire variable domain, with the rest obtained from reference TRBV18 and TRBJ2-5, is as follows: NAGVMQNPRHLVRRRGQEARLRCSPMKGHSHVYWYRQLPEEGLKFMVYLQKENIIDESGMPKERFSAEFPKEGPSILRIQQVVRGDSAAYFCASSPGYQETQYFGPGTRLLVL.

The V gene is TRBV7-9, the J gene TRBJ1-2; perhaps TRBD1 as D (5 bases). This CDR3 has 12 amino acids. Germline V gene lookup returns CDR1 SEHNR and CDR2 FQNEAQ (reference sequence). Trimming stripped 2 bases from V and 8 bases from J, with 9 bases between. CDR3 coding DNA: TGTGCCAGCAGCTTATCAAGGGGAGGCTACACCTTC. Translation: CASSLSRGGYTF.

The rearrangement joins TRBV19 to TRBJ2-7, with 9 bases lining up with TRBD1. Trimming removed 5 bases from V and 7 bases from J; junction bases left unmatched: 9. Germline-derived CDR1 and CDR2 are LNHDA and SQIVND (reference sequence). The CDR3 loop spans 14 amino acids. CDR3 sequence: CASSLGQGRGEQYF. CDR3 bases: TGTGCCAGTAGTTTGGGACAGGGCAGGGGTGAGCAGTACTTC. The full variable domain, with the rest looked up from reference TRBV19 and TRBJ2-7, is DGGITQSPKYLFRKEGQNVTLSCEQNLNHDAMYWYRQDPGQGLRLIYYSQIVNDFQKGDIAEGYSVSREKKESFPLTVTSAQKNPTAFYLCASSLGQGRGEQYFGPGTRLTVT.

The J gene is TRBJ2-3, the V gene TRBV28, with a possible D match to TRBD2 (5 bases). Trimming removed 3 bases at V and 6 bases at J, with 10 bases between. The CDR3 is 13 amino acids. Germline-derived CDR1 and CDR2 are MDHEN and SYDVKM. The CDR3 nucleotides are TGTGCCAGCAGTTTGAGCGGCCCCGATACGCAGTATTTT. It is translated as CASSLSGPDTQYF.

The chain carries TRBV9 and TRBJ2-7; 7 bases are a match to TRBD2. V was pared by 5 bases and J by 2 bases, with 4 bases of the junction left unmatched. CDR3 length: 13 amino acids. CDR1 and CDR2 from the germline V gene are SGDLS and YYNGEE. Here the CDR3 DNA reads TGTGCCAGCAGTCCGAGCGGGACCTACGAGCAGTACTTC. This encodes CASSPSGTYEQYF.

The chain uses TRBV9 and TRBJ2-6, with 11 bases that match TRBD2. From germline, CDR1 is SGDLS and CDR2 YYNGEE. J lost 0 bases, V lost 4 bases, and 9 bases had no gene match. The CDR3 runs to 19 residues. As DNA, the CDR3 is TGTGCCAGCAGCCTTAGCGGGAGGGCCCGAGACTCTGGGGCCAACGTCCTGACTTTC. It translates to CASSLSGRARDSGANVLTF.

The J gene is TRBJ2-6, the V gene TRBV29-1, with D possibly matching TRBD1 (6 bases). Trimming removed 5 bases at V and 2 bases at J, with 10 bases between. In germline, CDR1 is SQVTM, CDR2 ANQGSEA. The length of the CDR3 is 14 residues. For the CDR3, the DNA is TGCAGCGTTTGGGCAGGGGCTGGGGCCAACGTCCTGACTTTC. Encoded protein: CSVWAGAGANVLTF.

V and J are TRBV21-1 and TRBJ1-5. TRBV21-1 is termed a pseudogene. The CDR3 runs 13 residues. The CDR3 DNA reads as TGTGCCCAACTGGGGGGGAGCAATCAGCCCCAGCATTTT. As protein: CAQLGGSNQPQHF.

The chain uses TRBV10-3 and TRBJ2-7; D unresolved. The germline V and J ends were trimmed by 2 bases and 9 bases, with 14 bases remaining between them. The CDR3 is made up of 13 amino acids. CDR1 is ENHRY, CDR2 SYGVKD, per germline. CDR3 nucleotides: TGTGCCATCAGTGAGGCGGACGGTGGAAGGCAGTACTTC. It specifies CAISEADGGRQYF.

This chain uses TRBV30 with TRBJ1-5; tentative D call: TRBD1 (5 bases). Germline CDR1 GTSNPN, CDR2 SVGIG (reference sequence). This CDR3 comprises 13 residues. V lost 4 bases to trimming and J lost 3 bases, with 10 bases between them. The DNA for the CDR3 is TGTGCCTGGAAACAGGACACCAATCAGCCCCAGCATTTT. Its protein product is CAWKQDTNQPQHF.

This clone was seen a handful of times. The chain joins TRBV5-1 to TRBJ2-3, with 11 bases identical to TRBD2. Germline V lookup: CDR1 SGHRS, CDR2 YFSETQ. The CDR3 length is 14 residues. V was clipped by 1 base and J by 5 bases; unmatched bases: 0. The CDR3: CASSLTSGRDTQYF. In DNA form, the CDR3 reads TGCGCCAGCAGCTTGACTAGCGGGAGAGATACGCAGTATTTT. The full variable domain, rest sourced from reference TRBV5-1 and TRBJ2-3, is KAGVTQTPRYLIKTRGQQVTLSCSPISGHRSVSWYQQTPGQGLQFLFEYFSETQRNKGNFPGRFSGRQFSNSRSEMNVSTLELGDSALYLCASSLTSGRDTQYFGPGTRLTVL.

This clone is medium-sized. The V gene is TRBV6-4, the J gene TRBJ1-2; 7 nucleotides align to TRBD1. The V and J ends lost 5 bases and 8 bases, in that order; junction bases with no gene match: 8. The germline V gene has CDR1 MRHNA and CDR2 SNTAGT. The CDR3 runs 13 residues. Written as DNA, the CDR3 is TGTGCCAGCAGTTCCCGACAGGGAAGGGGCTACACCTTC. This encodes CASSSRQGRGYTF.

The rearrangement joins TRBV30 to TRBJ1-5; TRBD1 might be the D (6 bases). Trimming pared 3 bases from V and 4 bases from J, leaving 25 bases between. The CDR3 has 18 amino acids. Germline V CDR1 and CDR2: GTSNPN, SVGIG (reference sequence). The CDR3 reads CAWSPIGGGRRPNQPQHF. Written as DNA, the CDR3 is TGTGCCTGGAGCCCAATTGGGGGGGGCCGTCGCCCTAATCAGCCCCAGCATTTT.

V and J are TRBV30 and TRBJ1-6; D not resolved. The germline V and J ends were trimmed by 0 bases and 0 bases, with 6 bases remaining between them. Germline-derived CDR1 and CDR2 are GTSNPN and SVGIG (reference sequence). This CDR3 region has 15 residues. The CDR3: CAWSVQSSYNSPLHF. In DNA, the CDR3 is TGTGCCTGGAGTGTACAGAGCTCCTATAATTCACCCCTCCACTTT.